This TCR beta chain was captured by sequencing in a study of blood T cells in healthy people across ages. The authors ran a second PCR of about 6 to 11 cycles using a sample-barcoded 5' primer and a J-beta primer mix. In TCRdb, the 5' RACE reads were re-called with MiXCR into one record per CDR3 protein. The table shows 730,000 or so distinct CDR3 sequences, with roughly 47% occurring only once. Trimming stripped 1 base from V and 6 bases from J, with 8 bases between. The CDR3 is 13 residues long. Germline assignment: CDR1 SEHNR and CDR2 FQNEAQ (reference sequence). Sequencing used blood. The receptor's source is a woman aged 55-70 years in good health. The chain combines TRBV7-9 with TRBJ2-3, with D maybe TRBD1 (5 bases). The CDR3 DNA reads TGTGCCAGCAGCTTAGGGACATCGGATACGCAGTATTTT. Amino acid sequence: CASSLGTSDTQYF.